This T cell receptor (beta chain) was sequenced during a study of cytomegalovirus exposure and HLA in healthy donors. In the case of this clone: Antigen unknown.

Overall study findings and caveats: Later analysis revealed greater clonal expansion in HLA-associated TCR beta chains than in equally common others. Sequencing had likely introduced a cluster of highly shared sequence variants as an artifact.

The PCR ran on 60 Vbeta and 13 Jbeta primers. TCRdb keeps only in-frame clones here, not all; method: immunoSEQ multiplex PCR. The table includes 150,000 to 250,000 clones, 82% detected once. This TCR derives from a woman aged 45-65 years in good health and CMV-seropositive. Sequenced sample: PBMCs.

CDR3 sequence (DNA): TGCGCCAGCAGTGAAGCCGCCGGGACAGGGGAGGCCGAGCAGTACTTC. As protein: CASSEAAGTGEAEQYF. The V call is TRBV10-1, the J call TRBJ2-7, with 10 bases aligning to TRBD1. The CDR3 runs 16 residues. Germline CDR1 is WNHNN and CDR2 is SYGVQD (reference sequence). The ends lost 3 bases at V and 6 bases at J; junction bases unmatched: 11.